A single sample gave rise to the 20 T cell receptor beta chains below, sequenced in a study of blood T cell repertoires in COVID-19. Assay: immunoSEQ multiplex PCR; the TCRdb copy retains only in-frame clones and omits some. The table lists fewer than 350,000 clones, about nine tenths of them singletons. The sequenced sample consisted of PBMCs or T cells enriched from blood (not recorded which). The receptors were gathered from a man aged 60 to 75 who had recovered from COVID-19.

V usage is TRBV7-9 and J usage is TRBJ1-4; D unclear. V shed 5 bases and J shed 5 bases, with 18 bases lying between them. The CDR3 contains 16 residues. The germline V gene encodes CDR1 SEHNR and CDR2 FQNEAQ (reference sequence). The CDR3 region is CASSPFGRAANEKLFF. The CDR3 region has the DNA TGTGCCAGCAGCCCATTCGGGCGGGCGGCGAATGAAAAACTGTTTTTT.

The chain employs TRBV2 and TRBJ1-5; D gene unclear. The CDR3 length is 15 residues. V lost 3 bases and J 0 bases, leaving 9 bases between the germline ends. The V gene's germline CDR1 is SNHLY and CDR2 FYNNEI. As DNA, the CDR3 is TGTGCCAGCAGTGAGCTACTATTTAGCAATCAGCCCCAGCATTTT. This codes for CASSELLFSNQPQHF.

This clone was seen once. V usage is TRBV7-2 and J usage is TRBJ1-3; D not resolved. V was shortened by 3 bases and J by 1 base, with 7 bases between the two germline ends. CDR1 is SGHTA, CDR2 FQGNSA, per germline. The CDR3 consists of 14 residues. CDR3 DNA: TGTGCCAGCAGCTTTGCTCGGTCTGGAAACACCATATATTTT. Translation: CASSFARSGNTIYF.

J is TRBJ1-1 and V is TRBV28, with 9 nucleotides matching TRBD1. Germline CDR1 and CDR2: MDHEN and SYDVKM. V trimming: 6 bases; J trimming: 10 bases; junction bases outside the gene matches: 12. This CDR3 contains 14 residues. The chain's CDR3 is CASSRSGTGSSAFF. As DNA, the CDR3 is TGTGCCAGCAGCCGATCCGGGACAGGGTCATCAGCTTTCTTT.

This clone appeared a single time. The gene calls are TRBV27 and TRBJ1-5, with 7 bases lining up with TRBD1. V was clipped by 1 base and J by 10 bases; unmatched bases: 10. The CDR3 totals 15 residues. Germline CDR1 reads MNHEY; CDR2 reads SMNVEV (reference sequence). CDR3 sequence: CASSLYPGWTGPQHF. DNA for the CDR3: TGTGCCAGCAGTTTATACCCGGGGTGGACAGGACCCCAGCATTTT.

The V and J genes are TRBV5-4 and TRBJ2-1; the D is unclear. CDR1 SGHNT and CDR2 YYREEE come from the germline V gene (reference sequence). V lost 0 bases and J lost 7, with 8 bases in between. CDR3 size: 13 residues. DNA for the CDR3: TGTGCCAGCAGCTTGGAACCTCGGAATGAGCAGTTCTTC. Amino acids: CASSLEPRNEQFF.

V usage is TRBV6-2 or TRBV6-3 and J usage is TRBJ2-7, with 14 bases lining up with TRBD2. Germline-derived CDR1 and CDR2 are MNHEY and SVGEGT. The CDR3 spans 16 residues. After removal of 2 bases from V and 0 bases from J, the junction contained 0 bases not matched to a gene. The CDR3 DNA sequence: TGTGCCAGCAGTTACGGGACTAGCGGGAGCTCCTACGAGCAGTACTTC. Amino acids: CASSYGTSGSSYEQYF.

This CDR3 is CASSEEGQRYSGNTIYF. CDR3 DNA sequence: TGTGCCAGCAGTGAAGAGGGACAGCGCTACTCTGGAAACACCATATATTTT. The rearrangement links TRBV2 to TRBJ1-3, with 7 nucleotides matching TRBD1. The length of the CDR3 is 17 residues. Trimming took 1 base from V and 0 from J; bases not matched to a gene: 6. Looked up from germline, CDR1 is SNHLY and CDR2 is FYNNEI.

This clone was seen once. V is TRBV7-2 and J is TRBJ2-7; TRBD2 matches at 7 bases. The length of the CDR3 is 16 residues. V was clipped by 1 base and J by 5 bases; unmatched bases: 11. Germline CDR1 reads SGHTA; CDR2 reads FQGNSA. In nucleotides, the CDR3 is TGTGCCAGCAGCTTAGAACCGGGACTAAGCCCCCACGAGCAGTACTTC. Translation gives CASSLEPGLSPHEQYF.

The chain has TRBV10-3 and TRBJ2-2; TRBD2 matches 13 bases. Trimming cost V 2 bases and J 3 bases; bases outside gene matches: 3. The germline CDR1 and CDR2 sequences are ENHRY and SYGVKD. The CDR3 length is 17 residues. This CDR3 is CAISEGLAGADTGELFF. In nucleotides, the CDR3 is TGTGCCATCAGTGAGGGACTAGCGGGAGCGGACACCGGGGAGCTGTTTTTT.

This clone was detected once. V usage is TRBV28 and J usage is TRBJ1-5, with 8 nucleotides matching TRBD1. Per germline, CDR1 MDHEN and CDR2 SYDVKM. V lost 6 bases, J lost 2 bases, and 9 bases stayed unmatched. This CDR3 comprises 16 residues. The CDR3 bases are TGTGCCAGCAGCCTTGGACAGGGCGGAGGCAATCAGCCCCAGCATTTT. This translates into CASSLGQGGGNQPQHF.

The J gene is TRBJ2-1, the V gene TRBV20-1; the match to TRBD2 covers 7 bases. After removal of 3 bases from V and 7 bases from J, the junction contained 3 bases not matched to a gene. This CDR3 has 12 amino acids. CDR1 DFQATT and CDR2 SNEGSKA come from the germline V gene (reference sequence). CDR3 amino acids: CSASWGGNEQFF. Here the CDR3 DNA reads TGCAGTGCTAGTTGGGGGGGAAATGAGCAGTTCTTC.

V gene TRBV7-3 combines with J gene TRBJ2-2; 8 positions agree with TRBD2. Germline-derived CDR1 and CDR2 are SGHTA and FQGTGA. The CDR3 spans 16 residues. V trimming: 4 bases; J trimming: 7 bases; junction bases outside the gene matches: 11. CDR3 sequence: CASSSTPGGPGGELFF. In DNA form, the CDR3 reads TGTGCCAGCAGCTCAACGCCGGGAGGGCCCGGCGGGGAGCTGTTTTTT.

J is TRBJ1-1 and V is TRBV7-9; no definite D call. Between the trimmed V and J ends, which lost 4 bases and 2 bases, there was a span of 8 bases. This CDR3 comprises 13 residues. Germline CDR1 and CDR2: SEHNR and FQNEAQ (reference sequence). The CDR3 here is CASSSQVNTEAFF. Here the CDR3 DNA reads TGTGCCAGCAGCTCCCAGGTTAACACTGAAGCTTTCTTT. The full variable domain, its missing parts supplied by reference TRBV7-9 and TRBJ1-1, is DTGVSQNPRHKITKRGQNVTFRCDPISEHNRLYWYRQTLGQGPEFLTYFQNEAQLEKSRLLSDRFSAERPKGSFSTLEIQRTEQGDSAMYLCASSSQVNTEAFFGQGTRLTVV.

The chain employs TRBV11-2 and TRBJ2-5; D possibly corresponds to TRBD2 (6 bases). Trimming took 4 bases from V and 1 from J, leaving 7 bases between them. Germline V gene sequence: CDR1 SGHAT, CDR2 FQNNGV. This CDR3 region has 13 residues. CDR3 sequence: CASSSGLQETQYF. The CDR3 nucleotides read TGTGCCAGCAGCTCGGGACTCCAAGAGACCCAGTACTTC.

The chain couples TRBV20-1 to TRBJ1-2; D unclear. This CDR3 contains 12 residues. V was clipped by 3 bases and J by 2 bases, with 7 bases between them. CDR1 and CDR2 (germline): DFQATT, SNEGSKA (reference sequence). The CDR3 DNA follows: TGCAGTGCTAGTCTCGGGAACTATGGCTACACCTTC. Its translation is CSASLGNYGYTF.

V and J are TRBV7-9 and TRBJ2-7; D is perhaps TRBD2 (7 bases). V lost 1 base and J lost 3, with 13 bases in between. The CDR3 length is 15 residues. CDR1 and CDR2 from the germline V gene are SEHNR and FQNEAQ (reference sequence). CDR3 amino acids: CASSLGPGDYYEQYF. CDR3 coding DNA: TGTGCCAGCAGCTTAGGCCCAGGGGACTACTACGAGCAGTACTTC.

The rearrangement links TRBV6-1 to TRBJ1-2, with D uncertain. Germline loops: CDR1 MNHNS, CDR2 SASEGT. V was cut by 1 base and J by 5 bases, with 14 bases left in between. This CDR3 is built from 15 residues. CDR3 nucleotide sequence: TGTGCCAGCAGTGAAGAGAGGACGGGAGGGTATGGCTACACCTTC. This codes for CASSEERTGGYGYTF.

V and J are TRBV6-5 and TRBJ2-3, with TRBD1 matching 7 bases. V lost 6 bases, J lost 6 bases, and 12 bases stayed unmatched. This CDR3 region has 15 residues. The V gene's germline CDR1 is MNHEY and CDR2 SVGAGI. The CDR3 DNA is TGTGCCAGCAGATCGACAGGGAGCGGACGTGATACGCAGTATTTT. This encodes CASRSTGSGRDTQYF.

This chain joins TRBV5-4 and TRBJ2-1; 8 bases map to TRBD2. This CDR3 region has 15 residues. Germline V gene sequence: CDR1 SGHNT, CDR2 YYREEE (reference sequence). J gave up 2 bases and V 5 bases, and 6 bases lay outside the gene matches. CDR3 amino acids: CASSQSGSPYNEQFF. CDR3 in DNA: TGTGCCAGCAGTCAAAGCGGGAGCCCCTACAATGAGCAGTTCTTC.